This entry concerns a single TCR beta chain. This clonotype was detected many times. The antigen it recognizes is unknown. Germline is not matched at one junction end, which may reflect a read error. The data were obtained in a study of response to subunit inactivated influenza vaccine (dated by TCRdb to the late 2010s). About the investigation overall: The study used deep quantitative T cell receptor repertoire profiling to track responses to a trivalent subunit inactivated influenza vaccine.

The germline V gene specifies WSHSY as CDR1 and SAAADI as CDR2. Including the terminal cysteine and phenylalanine, the CDR3 comprises 14 residues. Only CDR3 DNA is held: 42 bases, read in frame from base 1. The method was RT-PCR. Reads for this sample came from an Illumina HiSeq 2500. Using fastp at Q25 and MiXCR, TCRdb reprocessed the public reads and kept productive beta chains. Duplicate CDR3 protein sequences are folded into a single record with the most common DNA and genes. The sample has approximately 500,000 distinct CDR3 sequences on record, 14% of them singletons. In total, the top ten clones hold around 10% of the sample. What the work shows at the level of the full study, not this receptor alone: According to the authors, only a limited number of new T cells may be recruited by each seasonal influenza vaccination.

The source material was PBMCs from blood, sampled roughly 12 days after vaccination. The sequence links TRBV10-2 to TRBJ2-2, with 7 bases in between that match TRBD1. The TCR comes from a man in his fifties who received an inactivated influenza vaccine. Donor details come from another sample of the same person, matched by shared clones. The CDR3 reads CASRGTANTGELFF. The nucleotides are TGTGCCAGCCGAGGGACAGCGAACACCGGGGAGCTGTTTTTT.